Below are 25 T cell receptor beta chains sequenced from a single sample in a study of liver allograft versus peripheral blood T cells. Overall study context: Transplanted-liver and recipient peripheral blood T cell receptor repertoires were compared.

TCRdb ran MiXCR on the reads and lists one entry per CDR3 protein. The sample lists approximately 12,000 distinct CDR3 sequences, around 23% occurring once. The receptors shown here come from a human patient who had a liver transplant. Some T cells may have originated in the graft donor.

The count of this clonotype is one. The chain employs TRBV7-9 and TRBJ2-7, with 8 positions matching TRBD1. Germline trimming cut 1 base from V and 4 bases from J; bases unmatched to any gene: 6. This CDR3 has 15 amino acids. CDR1 and CDR2 (germline): SEHNR, FQNEAQ (reference sequence). CDR3 amino acids: CASSLGWTGKYEQYF. In DNA, the CDR3 is TGTGCCAGCAGCTTAGGGTGGACAGGGAAATACGAGCAGTACTTC.

This clonotype has only a few counts. The chain recombines TRBV18 with TRBJ2-3, with 8 bases lining up with TRBD1. The ends lost 6 bases at V and 4 bases at J; junction bases unmatched: 6. This CDR3 comprises 14 residues. Germline values: CDR1 KGHSH, CDR2 LQKENI. The CDR3 loop reads CASSVGTGPDTQYF. The CDR3 nucleotides read TGTGCCAGCTCTGTGGGGACAGGACCAGATACGCAGTATTTT. Full variable domain (outside the CDR3, taken from reference TRBV18 and TRBJ2-3): NAGVMQNPRHLVRRRGQEARLRCSPMKGHSHVYWYRQLPEEGLKFMVYLQKENIIDESGMPKERFSAEFPKEGPSILRIQQVVRGDSAAYFCASSVGTGPDTQYFGPGTRLTVL.

With respect to this clonotype: This clone may be a read error of a much larger clone one base away. This sequence joins TRBV18 and TRBJ2-7; D is ambiguous. This CDR3 comprises 11 residues. V was clipped by 6 bases and J by 2 bases, with 5 bases between them. The V gene's germline CDR1 is KGHSH and CDR2 LQKENI. CDR3 DNA sequence: TGTGCCAGCTCGCTAGCCTACGAGCAGTACTTC. Amino acids: CASSLAYEQYF.

In this sample, this clonotype is medium-sized. V gene TRBV18 combines with J gene TRBJ1-2; unclear D gene. Germline values: CDR1 KGHSH, CDR2 LQKENI. V lost 0 bases, J lost 6 bases, and 11 bases lay in between. The CDR3 has 14 residues. The CDR3 is CASSPPEGIHGYTF. The CDR3 bases are TGTGCCAGCTCACCACCAGAAGGGATCCATGGCTACACCTTC.

Within the sample, this clonotype is medium-sized. The chain combines TRBV27 with TRBJ2-7, with 8 bases identical to TRBD1. V lost 5 bases, J lost 6 bases, and 24 bases stayed unmatched. The CDR3 contains 19 residues. Germline V lookup: CDR1 MNHEY, CDR2 SMNVEV (reference sequence). The CDR3 reads CASSKEQGAKRGTSGEQYF. The CDR3 DNA sequence: TGTGCCAGCAGTAAGGAGCAGGGGGCCAAAAGGGGGACATCCGGCGAGCAGTACTTC.

The chain recombines TRBV6-5 with TRBJ2-1, with D maybe TRBD2 (7 bases). Germline-derived CDR1 and CDR2 are MNHEY and SVGAGI. Trimming stripped 5 bases from V and 2 bases from J, with 10 bases between. The CDR3 is 14 amino acids. The CDR3 DNA sequence: TGTGCCAGCAGTCGGGGGGCAGCCTACAATGAGCAGTTCTTC. This codes for CASSRGAAYNEQFF.

This clonotype was seen a few times. The rearrangement uses TRBV10-3 and TRBJ1-1, with 7 bases matching TRBD1. The CDR3 has 15 residues. V shed 4 bases, J shed 0 bases, and the junction held 5 bases outside the gene matches. Germline-derived CDR1 and CDR2 are ENHRY and SYGVKD. The CDR3 here is CAISALQGMNTEAFF. The DNA for the CDR3 is TGTGCCATCAGTGCGTTACAGGGGATGAACACTGAAGCTTTCTTT.

The chain recombines TRBV30 with TRBJ1-6; maybe TRBD1 (6 bases). Germline CDR1 is GTSNPN and CDR2 is SVGIG (reference sequence). The V gene lost 2 bases and the J gene lost 10 bases, with 12 bases spanning the gap. The CDR3 totals 13 residues. In nucleotides, the CDR3 is TGTGCCTGGAGTCTGGGGGGCCAGTCACCCCTCCACTTT. Its protein is CAWSLGGQSPLHF.

By sample share, this clonotype is medium-sized. V and J are TRBV6-5 and TRBJ2-1; D possibly corresponds to TRBD2 (5 bases). The germline V gene encodes CDR1 MNHEY and CDR2 SVGAGI. Deletions cut 1 base from V and 1 base from J, with 5 bases between. This CDR3 is 14 amino acids long. The CDR3 nucleotides are TGTGCCAGCAGTTACTGGGAGTCCTACAATGAGCAGTTCTTC. Its translation is CASSYWESYNEQFF.

The gene calls are TRBV13 and TRBJ2-7; perhaps TRBD2 as D (5 bases). Germline V lookup: CDR1 PRHDT, CDR2 FYEKMQ (reference sequence). Trimming cost V 1 base and J 0 bases, with 7 bases left between them. The length of the CDR3 is 14 residues. CDR3 sequence reads: CASSLEGGSYEQYF. CDR3 DNA sequence: TGTGCCAGCAGCTTAGAAGGAGGCTCCTACGAGCAGTACTTC.

This clonotype was seen a few times. The rearrangement uses TRBV7-2 and TRBJ2-3; 8 bases fit TRBD2. V lost 7 bases and J lost 4; bases outside the gene matches: 10. From germline, CDR1 is SGHTA and CDR2 FQGNSA. The CDR3 consists of 15 residues. CDR3 in amino acids: CASNSPAGAPDTQYF. CDR3 DNA sequence: TGTGCCAGCAACTCACCAGCGGGGGCCCCAGATACGCAGTATTTT.

This clonotype is classed as medium-sized. J is TRBJ2-7 and V is TRBV29-1; D is perhaps TRBD2 (6 bases). Germline CDR1 is SQVTM and CDR2 is ANQGSEA. The V end was cut by 7 bases, the J end by 1 base, with 17 bases between. The CDR3 runs 14 residues. The CDR3 DNA reads as TGCAGCGCAACTCCCCCTAGCGCGTCCTACGAGCAGTACTTC. Amino acid sequence: CSATPPSASYEQYF.

This chain connects TRBV20-1 to TRBJ1-4; TRBD1 matches 9 bases. In germline, CDR1 is DFQATT, CDR2 SNEGSKA (reference sequence). This CDR3 spans 15 amino acids. The trim removed 3 bases at V and 13 bases at J, leaving 15 bases unmatched. The DNA of the CDR3 is TGCAGTGCTAGTCACCCGGGACAGGGCCTTCGTGGACTGTTTTTT. Its translation is CSASHPGQGLRGLFF.

The J gene is TRBJ1-5, the V gene TRBV19; unclear D gene. V shed 4 bases and J shed 4 bases, with 8 bases lying between them. Germline V CDR1 and CDR2: LNHDA, SQIVND (reference sequence). This CDR3 is built from 13 residues. CDR3 region: CASSTRQNQPQHF. In DNA, the CDR3 is TGTGCCAGTAGTACCCGCCAAAATCAGCCCCAGCATTTT.

The rearrangement joins TRBV15 to TRBJ1-5; tentatively, D is TRBD1 (5 bases). V lost 3 bases, J lost 7 bases, and 10 bases lay in between. This CDR3 contains 13 residues. Germline V gene sequence: CDR1 LNHNV, CDR2 YYDKDF (reference sequence). Here the CDR3 reads CATSSQGGQPQHF. The DNA of the CDR3 is TGTGCCACCAGCAGCCAGGGTGGGCAGCCCCAGCATTTT.

Sample share makes this clonotype medium-sized. Written as DNA, the CDR3 is TGTGCCAGCAGCTTGACCTGGGACAGCAGCTCCTACGAGCAGTACTTC. It yields the protein CASSLTWDSSSYEQYF. The genes are TRBV13 and TRBJ2-7; TRBD1 agrees at 7 bases. CDR1 and CDR2 from the germline V gene are PRHDT and FYEKMQ (reference sequence). The CDR3 is 16 amino acids. The ends lost 3 bases at V and 0 bases at J; junction bases unmatched: 8.

The chain uses TRBV7-2 and TRBJ2-1; D unclear. Germline assignment: CDR1 SGHTA and CDR2 FQGNSA. The germline V and J ends were trimmed by 3 bases and 3 bases, with 6 bases remaining between them. This CDR3 region has 13 residues. CDR3 nucleotides: TGTGCCAGCAGCTTGACATTCTACAATGAGCAGTTCTTC. This encodes CASSLTFYNEQFF. Full variable domain (outside the CDR3, taken from reference TRBV7-2 and TRBJ2-1): GAGVSQSPSNKVTEKGKDVELRCDPISGHTALYWYRQSLGQGLEFLIYFQGNSAPDKSGLPSDRFSAERTGGSVSTLTIQRTQQEDSAVYLCASSLTFYNEQFFGPGTRLTVL.

The J gene is TRBJ1-5, the V gene TRBV28; D is undetermined. Germline V gives CDR1 MDHEN, CDR2 SYDVKM. This CDR3 has 14 residues. Trimming shortened V by 3 bases and J by 4 bases, and 10 bases separated the two germline ends. The CDR3 region has the DNA TGTGCCAGCAGTTTGATGGTGGGAAATCAGCCCCAGCATTTT. Translation: CASSLMVGNQPQHF.

This clonotype ranks as medium-sized. V usage is TRBV10-3 and J usage is TRBJ2-6; 10 bases align to TRBD1. Germline CDR1 ENHRY, CDR2 SYGVKD. This CDR3 contains 16 residues. The V segment lost 6 bases and the J segment 2 bases; nucleotides outside the gene matches: 4. The chain's CDR3 is CAIRPGQGTGANVLTF. The CDR3 coding sequence is TGTGCCATCAGACCGGGACAGGGGACTGGGGCCAACGTCCTGACTTTC.

This clonotype is labeled as medium-sized. V gene TRBV6-2 or TRBV6-3 combines with J gene TRBJ2-3; 8 nucleotides agree with TRBD2. Germline CDR1 reads MNHEY; CDR2 reads SVGEGT. V lost 5 bases, J lost 1 base, and 2 bases stayed unmatched. CDR3 length: 14 residues. The CDR3 DNA follows: TGTGCCAGCAGTGAAGCGGGGGGCACAGATACGCAGTATTTT. As protein: CASSEAGGTDTQYF.

The V call is TRBV20-1, the J call TRBJ1-1, with D possibly matching TRBD1 (5 bases). V lost 3 bases to trimming and J lost 4 bases, with 12 bases between them. The CDR3 has 13 amino acids. Germline values: CDR1 DFQATT, CDR2 SNEGSKA (reference sequence). CDR3: CSASRPGLTEAFF. CDR3 sequence (DNA): TGCAGTGCTAGTCGACCGGGGCTCACTGAAGCTTTCTTT.

The chain joins TRBV12-3 or TRBV12-4 to TRBJ1-4; 8 nucleotides line up with TRBD1. V lost 6 bases and J lost 4; bases outside the gene matches: 7. The CDR3 has 15 amino acids. CDR3 nucleotides: TGTGCCAGCAGACCCTGGACAGGGCTTAATGAAAAACTGTTTTTT. Its translation: CASRPWTGLNEKLFF.

The chain recombines TRBV5-4 with TRBJ2-3; D gene uncertain. From germline, CDR1 is SGHNT and CDR2 YYREEE (reference sequence). The V end was cut by 2 bases, the J end by 0 bases, with 16 bases between. The CDR3 runs to 17 residues. Written as DNA, the CDR3 is TGTGCCAGCAGCTTCTCTGTAGCAGTCTCTAGCACAGATACGCAGTATTTT. It translates to CASSFSVAVSSTDTQYF.

The V call is TRBV12-3 or TRBV12-4, the J call TRBJ1-1; 8 bases align to TRBD1. The CDR3 totals 13 residues. Trimming removed 6 bases from V and 4 bases from J; junction bases left unmatched: 4. CDR3 amino acids: CASSRTGGTEAFF. CDR3 DNA sequence: TGTGCCAGCAGCCGCACAGGGGGCACTGAAGCTTTCTTT.

By share, this clonotype ranks as medium-sized. The rearrangement links TRBV6-1 to TRBJ1-2, with D perhaps matching TRBD1 (5 bases). Germline V gene data show CDR1 as MNHNS and CDR2 as SASEGT. Deletions cut 5 bases from V and 7 bases from J, with 14 bases between. The CDR3 runs 13 residues. Here the CDR3 DNA reads TGTGCCAGCAGTAATAGGGGATTGGGTGGCTACACCTTC. This gives the protein CASSNRGLGGYTF.